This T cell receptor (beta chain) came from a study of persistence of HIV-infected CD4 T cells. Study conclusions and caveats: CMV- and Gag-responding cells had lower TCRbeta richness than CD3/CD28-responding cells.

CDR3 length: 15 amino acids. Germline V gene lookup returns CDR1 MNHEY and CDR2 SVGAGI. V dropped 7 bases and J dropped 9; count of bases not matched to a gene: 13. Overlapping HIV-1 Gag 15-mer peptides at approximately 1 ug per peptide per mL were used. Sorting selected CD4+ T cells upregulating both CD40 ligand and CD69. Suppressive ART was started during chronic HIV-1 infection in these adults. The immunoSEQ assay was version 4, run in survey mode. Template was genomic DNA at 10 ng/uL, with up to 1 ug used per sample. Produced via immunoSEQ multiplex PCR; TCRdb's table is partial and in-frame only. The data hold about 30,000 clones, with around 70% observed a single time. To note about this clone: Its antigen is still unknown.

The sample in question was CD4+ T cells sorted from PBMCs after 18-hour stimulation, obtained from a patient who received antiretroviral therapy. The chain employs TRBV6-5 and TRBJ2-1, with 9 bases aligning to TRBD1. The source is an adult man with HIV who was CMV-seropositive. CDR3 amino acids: CASKPDRGFNGEQFF. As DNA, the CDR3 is TGTGCCAGCAAACCGGACAGGGGTTTTAATGGTGAGCAGTTCTTC.